This T cell receptor (beta chain) was identified in a study of tissue T cells after allogeneic stem cell transplantation. Study-wide findings and caveats: Only a limited share of tissue TCRs appeared in blood or spleen.

About this clone: Its antigen remains unidentified. The gene symbols are mouse symbols. The CDR3 goes on 1 residue after the read ends, and that part is filled in from the germline J gene.

The data were produced by immunoSEQ multiplex PCR, yet TCRdb's version contains in-frame clones alone and is incomplete. The sample contains more than 2,500 clones, around 40% of which appear only once. The trim removed 5 bases at V and 4 bases at J, leaving 5 bases unmatched. The CDR3 extends over 14 amino acids. Germline CDR1 is NNHNN and CDR2 is SYGAGS (reference sequence). Time point indicated: mouse harvest day 14 after allogeneic transplant. The graft held 10^6 splenic CD5+ T cells and 10^7 T-cell-depleted bone marrow cells. Mice had MHC-mismatched B6 into BALB/c GVHD, sampled day 7 or 14. The TCR comes from a female BALB/c mouse given C57BL/6 T cells with graft-versus-host disease after an allogeneic hematopoietic cell transplant. The rearrangement joins TRBV13-2 to TRBJ2-4, with TRBD1 matching 9 bases. Sequencing was done on a sample of gut tissue. The CDR3 loop reads CASGFRDRENTLYF. The CDR3 DNA, read in part, is TGTGCCAGCGGGTTCCGGGACAGGGAAAACACCTTGTAC.